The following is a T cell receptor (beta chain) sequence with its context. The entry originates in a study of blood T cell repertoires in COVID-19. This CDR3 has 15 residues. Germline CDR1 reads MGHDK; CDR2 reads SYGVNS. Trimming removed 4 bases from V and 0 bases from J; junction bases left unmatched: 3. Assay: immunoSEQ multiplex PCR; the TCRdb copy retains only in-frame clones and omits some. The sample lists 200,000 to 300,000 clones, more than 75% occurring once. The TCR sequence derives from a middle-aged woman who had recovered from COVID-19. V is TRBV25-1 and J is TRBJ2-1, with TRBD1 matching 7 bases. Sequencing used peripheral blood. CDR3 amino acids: CASSGAGGSYNEQFF. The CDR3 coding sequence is TGTGCCAGCAGTGGGGCAGGGGGCTCCTACAATGAGCAGTTCTTC.